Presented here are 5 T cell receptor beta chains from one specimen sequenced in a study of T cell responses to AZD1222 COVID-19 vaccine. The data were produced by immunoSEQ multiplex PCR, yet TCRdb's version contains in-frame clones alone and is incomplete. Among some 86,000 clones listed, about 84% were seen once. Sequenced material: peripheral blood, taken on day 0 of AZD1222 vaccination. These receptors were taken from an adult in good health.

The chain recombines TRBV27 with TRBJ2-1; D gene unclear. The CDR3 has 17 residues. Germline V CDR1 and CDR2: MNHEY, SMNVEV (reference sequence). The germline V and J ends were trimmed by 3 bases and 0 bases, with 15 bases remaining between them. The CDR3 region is CASSFDLPRFSYNEQFF. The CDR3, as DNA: TGTGCCAGCAGTTTCGATCTACCGAGATTCTCCTACAATGAGCAGTTCTTC.

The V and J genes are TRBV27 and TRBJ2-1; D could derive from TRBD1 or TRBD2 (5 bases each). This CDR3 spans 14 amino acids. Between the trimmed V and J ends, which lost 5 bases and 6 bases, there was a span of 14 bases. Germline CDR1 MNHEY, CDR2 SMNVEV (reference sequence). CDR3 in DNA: TGTGCCAGCAGTCCAGGGACCATCCTCAATGAGCAGTTCTTC. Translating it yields CASSPGTILNEQFF.

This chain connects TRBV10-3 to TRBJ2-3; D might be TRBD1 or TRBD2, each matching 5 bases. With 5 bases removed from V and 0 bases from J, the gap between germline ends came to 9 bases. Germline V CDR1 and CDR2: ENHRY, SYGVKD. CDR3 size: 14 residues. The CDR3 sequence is CAISPGPSTDTQYF. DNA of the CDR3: TGTGCCATCAGTCCGGGACCCAGCACAGATACGCAGTATTTT.

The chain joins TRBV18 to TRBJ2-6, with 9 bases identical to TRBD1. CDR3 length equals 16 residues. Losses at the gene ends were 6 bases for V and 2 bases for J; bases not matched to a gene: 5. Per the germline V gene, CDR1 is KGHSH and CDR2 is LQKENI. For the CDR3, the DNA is TGTGCCAGCTCTCCTCGACAGGGGGCTGGGGCCAACGTCCTGACTTTC. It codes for CASSPRQGAGANVLTF.

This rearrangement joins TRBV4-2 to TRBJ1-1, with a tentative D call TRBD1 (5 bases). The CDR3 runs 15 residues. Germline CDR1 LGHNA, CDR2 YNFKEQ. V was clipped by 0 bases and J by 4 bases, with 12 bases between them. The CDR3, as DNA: TGTGCCAGCAGCCAAGATCAGGGTGGGGTCACTGAAGCTTTCTTT. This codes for CASSQDQGGVTEAFF.